Sequencing of this TCR beta chain was carried out in a study of low-dose radiotherapy and immunotherapy resistance in tumors. Across the whole study: Intravenous nivolumab 240 mg every two weeks plus ipilimumab 1 mg/kg every six weeks was given to patients. Cyclophosphamide infusions of 200 mg/m2 came every two weeks, one day before radiation-immunotherapy.

In this sample, this clonotype turned up many times. The time point here: after trial treatment. Treatment specified: LDRT plus nivolumab, ipilimumab, low-dose cyclophosphamide and aspirin (RACIN trial). Trimming shortened V by 5 bases and J by 2 bases, and 10 bases separated the two germline ends. Germline V CDR1 and CDR2: GTSNPN, SVGIG (reference sequence). CDR3 length: 12 residues. TRAV- and TRBV-specific primers primed first-strand cDNA, covering alpha and beta chains. TCR amplification ran 20 PCR cycles using constant-region and V-primer adapter primers. It was by in vitro transcription that isolated mRNA was amplified. TCRdb ran MiXCR on the reads and lists one entry per CDR3 protein. Of about 91,000 distinct CDR3 sequences in the sample, under 25% were seen once.

The chain carries TRBV30 and TRBJ2-7, with D possibly called TRBD1 or TRBD2 (6 bases each). This receptor was obtained from a female donor with ovarian cancer. Source: PBMCs, taken after low-dose radiotherapy plus immunotherapy. CDR3 DNA sequence: TGTGCCTGGGGGGGGCTCGCCTACGAGCAGTACTTC. Translation: CAWGGLAYEQYF.